These 32 T cell receptor beta chains were all obtained from the same sample, sequenced in a study of Graves' ophthalmopathy and Graves' hyperthyroidism. Amplifying from RNA transcripts, the study obtained TCR beta CDR3 regions. HTBI primers served in a first-round RT-PCR, which a second-round multiplex PCR followed. TCRdb processed the multiplex PCR reads anew with MiXCR; each CDR3 protein has one entry. The sample shows around 590,000 distinct CDR3 sequences, 35% to 45% of them seen only once. Sequenced input: peripheral blood or thyroid tissue (not recorded which). These receptor sequences come from an adult man with Graves' hyperthyroidism.

The chain couples TRBV5-6 to TRBJ1-1, with D maybe TRBD1 (5 bases). V lost 2 bases and J 4 bases, leaving 12 bases between the germline ends. The CDR3 consists of 14 residues. CDR1 SGHDT and CDR2 YYEEEE come from the germline V gene. In DNA form, the CDR3 reads TGTGCCAGCAGCTTCCGACAGCCGCCCACTGAAGCTTTCTTT. Its translation is CASSFRQPPTEAFF.

The CDR3 nucleotides read TGCGCCAGCAGCTCGTCAGCTGGCAGCTCCTACGAGCAGTACTTC. It codes for CASSSSAGSSYEQYF. The genes are TRBV5-1 and TRBJ2-7; D uncertain. Germline-derived CDR1 and CDR2 are SGHRS and YFSETQ. Trimming took off 3 bases at V and 0 bases at J, with 13 bases between the two ends. The CDR3 runs to 15 residues.

J is TRBJ2-7 and V is TRBV20-1; D perhaps matches TRBD2 (6 bases). Germline CDR1 DFQATT, CDR2 SNEGSKA (reference sequence). The V end was cut by 0 bases, the J end by 3 bases, with 15 bases between. The CDR3 is 15 amino acids. CDR3 sequence reads: CSAREAGRFFYEQYF. Here the CDR3 DNA reads TGCAGTGCTAGAGAGGCGGGGCGCTTTTTCTACGAGCAGTACTTC.

The table lists this clonotype with many counts. The gene calls are TRBV7-9 and TRBJ1-1; unclear D gene. This CDR3 region has 13 residues. Per the germline V gene, CDR1 is SEHNR and CDR2 is FQNEAQ (reference sequence). Trimming stripped 3 bases from V and 6 bases from J, with 11 bases between. In DNA form, the CDR3 reads TGTGCCAGCAGCTTGGGTCAGCAGGCTGAAGCTTTCTTT. It specifies CASSLGQQAEAFF.

This clonotype was seen repeatedly, ten times or more. The V and J genes are TRBV7-9 and TRBJ1-1; 7 bases match TRBD1. In germline, CDR1 is SEHNR, CDR2 FQNEAQ (reference sequence). CDR3 size: 15 residues. V shed 4 bases and J 7 bases; nucleotides not matched to a gene: 12. For the CDR3, the DNA is TGTGCCAGCAGCTCGGGACAGCCAGGATCTGGTGAAGCTTTCTTT. Translated, it gives CASSSGQPGSGEAFF.

This rearrangement joins TRBV7-9 to TRBJ1-5, with a possible D match to TRBD1 (6 bases). The CDR3 totals 15 residues. V lost 6 bases and J lost 11, with 23 bases in between. Germline V gene sequence: CDR1 SEHNR, CDR2 FQNEAQ (reference sequence). The CDR3 here is CASRFLAGGQETQHF. In DNA, the CDR3 is TGTGCCAGCAGGTTTCTAGCGGGGGGCCAAGAGACCCAGCATTTT. Together with reference TRBV7-9 and TRBJ1-5, the CDR3 gives the full variable domain: DTGVSQNPRHKITKRGQNVTFRCDPISEHNRLYWYRQTLGQGPEFLTYFQNEAQLEKSRLLSDRFSAERPKGSFSTLEIQRTEQGDSAMYLCASRFLAGGQETQHFGDGTRLSIL.

This clonotype was found a few times. The chain recombines TRBV20-1 with TRBJ1-2, with 7 bases identical to TRBD1. There are 14 residues in the CDR3. The germline gives CDR1 DFQATT, CDR2 SNEGSKA (reference sequence). V shed 0 bases and J 6 bases; nucleotides not matched to a gene: 7. The CDR3 spells CSARDGTDRNGYTF. For the CDR3, the DNA is TGCAGTGCTAGAGACGGGACAGATAGGAATGGCTACACCTTC.

This chain uses TRBV2 with TRBJ1-1; TRBD1 is a possible D gene (6 bases). Germline V gene sequence: CDR1 SNHLY, CDR2 FYNNEI. The CDR3 sequence is 14 residues long. Trimming stripped 4 bases from V and 2 bases from J, with 11 bases between. The CDR3 here is CASSASGANTEAFF. CDR3 nucleotides: TGTGCCAGCAGTGCGTCAGGGGCAAACACTGAAGCTTTCTTT.

The chain links TRBV5-1 to TRBJ1-1, with D possibly matching TRBD1 (5 bases). Germline CDR1 and CDR2: SGHRS and YFSETQ. Trimming took 0 bases from V and 5 from J, leaving 14 bases between them. This CDR3 comprises 15 residues. Written as DNA, the CDR3 is TGCGCCAGCAGCTTGGACCCAGGGACGAGGACTGAAGCTTTCTTT. Amino acid sequence: CASSLDPGTRTEAFF.

This clonotype came up a few times. This sequence joins TRBV19 and TRBJ2-7; 10 nucleotides match TRBD1. The trim removed 3 bases at V and 5 bases at J, leaving 10 bases unmatched. Germline CDR1 reads LNHDA; CDR2 reads SQIVND (reference sequence). This CDR3 comprises 16 residues. CDR3 nucleotide sequence: TGTGCCAGTAGTATCTTCCCTAGACAGGGGGCGAACGAGCAGTACTTC. Translating gives CASSIFPRQGANEQYF.

The rearrangement joins TRBV6-4 to TRBJ1-2; D not certain. Germline V gene sequence: CDR1 MRHNA, CDR2 SNTAGT. The CDR3 runs 11 residues. V was trimmed by 2 bases and J by 9 bases, leaving 7 bases between them. CDR3 DNA sequence: TGTGCCAGCAGTGACGGATACCGCTACACCTTC. Amino acid sequence: CASSDGYRYTF.

The chain links TRBV19 to TRBJ2-5, with a possible D match to TRBD1 (6 bases). Germline CDR1 is LNHDA and CDR2 is SQIVND (reference sequence). Trimming removed 3 bases from V and 4 bases from J, with 15 bases in between. The CDR3 has 15 residues. CDR3 protein: CASSIGTSQGETQYF. CDR3 nucleotide sequence: TGTGCCAGTAGTATCGGGACATCCCAAGGAGAGACCCAGTACTTC.

There are a few counts of this clonotype. The chain uses TRBV20-1 and TRBJ1-2, with TRBD1 identical over 11 bases. V lost 5 bases to trimming and J lost 8 bases; unmatched junction nucleotides: 10. CDR3 length: 14 amino acids. The germline V gene encodes CDR1 DFQATT and CDR2 SNEGSKA (reference sequence). Here the CDR3 reads CSALVGQGAGGYTF. The CDR3 bases are TGCAGTGCTCTCGTCGGACAGGGGGCGGGGGGCTACACCTTC.

The chain carries TRBV5-1 and TRBJ2-5, with 9 nucleotides matching TRBD2. From germline, CDR1 is SGHRS and CDR2 YFSETQ. The CDR3 runs to 15 residues. V trimming: 3 bases; J trimming: 3 bases; junction bases outside the gene matches: 6. The CDR3: CASSSPVAGEETQYF. The CDR3, as DNA: TGCGCCAGCAGCTCACCCGTAGCGGGAGAAGAGACCCAGTACTTC.

Note on this clonotype: One end of the junction varies from germline; a read error may be responsible. J is TRBJ1-1 and V is TRBV30; 7 bases are shared with TRBD1. Germline CDR1 GTSNPN, CDR2 SVGIG (reference sequence). The CDR3 is made up of 13 amino acids. The DNA of the CDR3 is TGTGCCTGGAGTAGGGACAGAAACACTGGAGCTTTCTTT. It encodes CAWSRDRNTGAFF.

In this sample, this clonotype turned up many times. The chain carries TRBV11-2 and TRBJ1-2, with a weak D call TRBD1 (6 bases). Germline CDR1 SGHAT, CDR2 FQNNGV. V lost 5 bases and J 3 bases, leaving 10 bases between the germline ends. The CDR3 is made up of 13 amino acids. CDR3 coding DNA: TGTGCCAGCAGCCCAGGGACATACTATGGCTACACCTTC. Protein sequence: CASSPGTYYGYTF.

This clonotype was seen at least ten times. This chain links TRBV7-9 with TRBJ2-5; 8 nucleotides line up with TRBD2. Germline V lookup: CDR1 SEHNR, CDR2 FQNEAQ (reference sequence). The CDR3 contains 12 residues. Trimming removed 8 bases from V and 6 bases from J; junction bases left unmatched: 5. The CDR3 DNA reads as TGTGCCAGCGACGGGGGGGGTCAGACCCAGTACTTC. Its protein is CASDGGGQTQYF.

This clonotype appeared a few times. Germline and junction disagree at one end, which may indicate a read error. For the CDR3, the DNA is TGTGCCAGCAGTGAACTAGGGGGTCCGAGGGTTAATCAGCCCCAGCATTTT. As protein: CASSELGGPRVNQPQHF. This sequence joins TRBV10-3 and TRBJ1-5; TRBD1 is a possible D gene (6 bases). This CDR3 has 17 amino acids. Germline lookup yields CDR1 ENHRY and CDR2 SYGVKD.

The chain recombines TRBV11-1 with TRBJ2-7, with D perhaps matching TRBD1 (5 bases). The V gene lost 3 bases and the J gene lost 7 bases, with 19 bases spanning the gap. Germline values: CDR1 SGHAT, CDR2 FQDESV (reference sequence). This CDR3 region has 15 residues. For the CDR3, the DNA is TGTGCCAGCAGCTTTCCTCGACAGATGAACAATGAGCAGTACTTC. Translation: CASSFPRQMNNEQYF.

This clonotype has only a few counts. This chain connects TRBV19 to TRBJ2-2; 8 nucleotides agree with TRBD1. In germline, CDR1 is LNHDA, CDR2 SQIVND (reference sequence). The CDR3 totals 18 residues. J lost 4 bases, V lost 5 bases, and 15 bases had no gene match. CDR3 nucleotides: TGTGCCAGTAGTCCAGACCTCCTGGACAGGGTGGGCACCGGGGAGCTGTTTTTT. It specifies CASSPDLLDRVGTGELFF.

This clonotype was counted between two and nine times. J is TRBJ2-6 and V is TRBV7-9; D unclear. Germline CDR1 is SEHNR and CDR2 is FQNEAQ (reference sequence). The CDR3 is 17 amino acids. The V and J ends lost 1 base and 2 bases respectively, with 12 bases between them. The CDR3: CASSLEVLGPGANVLTF. CDR3 sequence (DNA): TGTGCCAGCAGCTTAGAAGTTTTGGGTCCTGGGGCCAACGTCCTGACTTTC.

This clonotype was observed at least ten times. The gene calls are TRBV6-6 and TRBJ1-1; TRBD1 might be the D (6 bases). V lost 2 bases, J lost 1 base, and 8 bases lay in between. CDR1 is MNHNY, CDR2 SVGAGI, per germline (reference sequence). The CDR3 has 14 amino acids. The CDR3 sequence is CASSYGTTNTEAFF. The DNA for the CDR3 is TGTGCCAGCAGTTACGGGACAACGAACACTGAAGCTTTCTTT.

This chain connects TRBV20-1 to TRBJ1-5; weak D call: TRBD1 (5 bases). The CDR3 consists of 13 residues. Trimming cost V 7 bases and J 0 bases, with 10 bases left between them. Per germline, CDR1 DFQATT and CDR2 SNEGSKA (reference sequence). This chain's CDR3 is CSGGMGSNQPQHF. The CDR3 bases are TGCAGTGGGGGGATGGGTAGCAATCAGCCCCAGCATTTT.

This clonotype showed up many times. The J gene is TRBJ1-2, the V gene TRBV5-1; D call uncertain. The V end was cut by 4 bases, the J end by 6 bases, with 16 bases between. The CDR3 extends over 14 amino acids. The germline gives CDR1 SGHRS, CDR2 YFSETQ. The CDR3 reads CASSTVPGRHGYTF. CDR3 DNA: TGCGCCAGCAGCACTGTTCCGGGCCGGCATGGCTACACCTTC.

This clonotype was found a few times. This chain uses TRBV9 with TRBJ2-1; 9 nucleotides agree with TRBD2. V shed 5 bases and J 8 bases; nucleotides not matched to a gene: 8. CDR1 is SGDLS and CDR2 is YYNGEE in the germline V gene. The CDR3 contains 14 residues. The CDR3 sequence: CASRPGLASDEQFF. The DNA of the CDR3 is TGTGCCAGCAGGCCGGGACTAGCATCTGATGAGCAGTTCTTC.

CDR3 sequence: CASSLLRLTDTQYF. CDR3 nucleotide sequence: TGTGCCAGCAGCTTATTACGACTCACAGATACGCAGTATTTT. The chain is built from TRBV7-8 and TRBJ2-3; D gene ambiguous. CDR1 SGHVS and CDR2 FQNEAQ come from the germline V gene. CDR3 length: 14 residues. The V and J ends lost 2 bases and 2 bases respectively, with 8 bases between them.

This chain uses TRBV5-1 with TRBJ2-7, with TRBD1 identical over 8 bases. The CDR3 is made up of 14 amino acids. V lost 4 bases and J lost 2; bases outside the gene matches: 5. CDR1 is SGHRS, CDR2 YFSETQ, per germline. DNA of the CDR3: TGCGCCAGCAGCGCGACACAGGGGGCCTACGAGCAGTACTTC. Amino acid sequence: CASSATQGAYEQYF.

The sample holds many counts of this clonotype. The chain carries TRBV20-1 and TRBJ2-7; D is uncertain. Trimming took 0 bases from V and 2 from J, leaving 17 bases between them. The CDR3 has 16 amino acids. CDR1 is DFQATT, CDR2 SNEGSKA, per germline (reference sequence). DNA of the CDR3: TGCAGTGCTAGAGATAAAGTGGCAGTGATTCCCTACGAGCAGTACTTC. Translation gives CSARDKVAVIPYEQYF.

With regard to this clonotype: Germline is not matched at one junction end, which may reflect a read error. The chain couples TRBV29-1 to TRBJ1-1; 9 bases match TRBD1. CDR3 length equals 14 residues. Germline loops: CDR1 SQVTM, CDR2 ANQGSEA. As DNA, the CDR3 is TGCAGCGGCCCCGGGACAGGGACGAACAATGAAGCTTTCTTT. Its protein product is CSGPGTGTNNEAFF.

The chain carries TRBV20-1 and TRBJ2-7; 7 bases are a match to TRBD1. CDR1 is DFQATT, CDR2 SNEGSKA, per germline (reference sequence). The V gene end was trimmed by 1 base and the J gene end by 5 bases; junction bases not matched to a gene: 8. The CDR3 loop spans 14 amino acids. CDR3 coding DNA: TGCAGTGCTAGAGCCCAGGGGGTCGCTAACGAGCAGTACTTC. It encodes CSARAQGVANEQYF.

This clonotype occurred many times. This chain joins TRBV7-3 and TRBJ1-1, with unresolved D. The germline gives CDR1 SGHTA, CDR2 FQGTGA. The CDR3 length is 13 residues. The V end lost 1 base, the J end lost 4 bases, and 7 bases lay between the germline ends. The CDR3 here is CASSLMRGTEAFF. CDR3 in DNA: TGTGCCAGCAGCTTAATGCGTGGCACTGAAGCTTTCTTT.

This clonotype was recorded many times. This chain connects TRBV25-1 to TRBJ1-5; weak D call: TRBD1 (6 bases). The CDR3 has 15 residues. The germline CDR1 and CDR2 sequences are MGHDK and SYGVNS. The V end was cut by 3 bases, the J end by 0 bases, with 9 bases between. The CDR3 loop reads CASSEGGSSNQPQHF. Here the CDR3 DNA reads TGTGCCAGCAGTGAGGGGGGCTCTAGCAATCAGCCCCAGCATTTT.